This TCR beta chain was sequenced during a study of blood T cell repertoires in COVID-19. Study background: Sites across the United States, Italy and Spain contributed samples from acute and convalescent COVID-19. PBMCs, B-cell-depleted T cells, or T cells provided the cDNA or gDNA that made up the material.

In the authors' workflow: By means of reference gene primer amplification, nucleated cell counts were estimated. Clones were read by immunoSEQ multiplex PCR, and TCRdb kept only the in-frame ones, dropping some. That table furnishes V, J and clone size, whereas the DNA furnished D and trimming. The sample lists some 97,000 clones, 75% to 95% occurring once. This CDR3 comprises 20 residues. V lost 4 bases and J lost 4; bases outside the gene matches: 16. The germline V gene has CDR1 SGDLS and CDR2 YYNGEE. The chain employs TRBV9 and TRBJ2-3; 15 bases match TRBD2. The sequence came from a man aged 50-60 years with acute or convalescent COVID-19. Sequenced sample: peripheral blood. The CDR3 nucleotides read TGTGCCAGCAGCCTACCCCGGACTAGCGGGAGGGAGGAGCTGGCAGATACGCAGTATTTT. This translates into CASSLPRTSGREELADTQYF.